These 7 T cell receptor beta chains share one sample of origin, sequenced in a study of Tregs in tolerant kidney transplant recipients. The table came from immunoSEQ multiplex PCR; TCRdb's copy has only in-frame clones and leaves some out. The table records approximately 260,000 clones, about four fifths of them present only once. The sequenced sample consisted of CD4+ T cells from blood. The receptors stem from a human donor in good health.

V and J are TRBV6-6 and TRBJ2-1, with D possibly being TRBD1 (5 bases). V lost 6 bases and J lost 7, with 7 bases in between. CDR3 length equals 11 residues. In germline, CDR1 is MNHNY, CDR2 SVGAGI (reference sequence). The CDR3 DNA follows: TGTGCCAGCAGCCGACAGAATGAGCAGTTCTTC. Protein sequence: CASSRQNEQFF.

The CDR3 DNA reads TGTGCCAGCAGCTTACAGGGTAATTCACCCCTCCACTTT. It translates to CASSLQGNSPLHF. The V call is TRBV7-3, the J call TRBJ1-6; D possibly corresponds to TRBD1 (5 bases). This CDR3 contains 13 residues. The V gene's germline CDR1 is SGHTA and CDR2 FQGTGA. Trimming left V 2 bases short and J 6 bases short, with 5 bases between.

The rearrangement links TRBV5-6 to TRBJ2-7; no definite D call. The CDR3 contains 11 residues. Trimming pared 1 base from V and 5 bases from J, leaving 4 bases between. Per germline, CDR1 SGHDT and CDR2 YYEEEE. In DNA form, the CDR3 reads TGTGCCAGCAGCTTGTTGAACGAGCAGTACTTC. Protein product: CASSLLNEQYF.

This clone was observed a single time. This rearrangement joins TRBV7-2 to TRBJ1-3; D is unresolved. V lost 5 bases, J lost 0 bases, and 11 bases lay in between. The CDR3 consists of 15 residues. Germline V gene sequence: CDR1 SGHTA, CDR2 FQGNSA. The CDR3: CASSPGMSSGNTIYF. CDR3 coding DNA: TGTGCCAGCAGCCCCGGGATGAGCTCTGGAAACACCATATATTTT.

The chain recombines TRBV9 with TRBJ1-6; TRBD1 aligns across 10 bases. CDR1 and CDR2 from the germline V gene are SGDLS and YYNGEE. The V segment lost 4 bases and the J segment 14 bases; nucleotides outside the gene matches: 15. The CDR3 is 16 residues long. The CDR3 here is CASSPGDRGVVGTLHF. The CDR3 DNA sequence: TGTGCCAGCAGCCCAGGGGACAGGGGCGTAGTGGGGACCCTCCACTTT.

V gene TRBV15 combines with J gene TRBJ2-2; 9 nucleotides agree with TRBD1. The CDR3 sequence is 17 residues long. The ends lost 0 bases at V and 7 bases at J; junction bases unmatched: 9. Germline V gives CDR1 LNHNV, CDR2 YYDKDF (reference sequence). The DNA for the CDR3 is TGTGCCACCAGCAGAGAGATCGACAGGGGGACCTTCGGGGAGCTGTTTTTT. Protein sequence: CATSREIDRGTFGELFF.

This clone was counted between two and nine times. V gene TRBV5-8 combines with J gene TRBJ1-2; maybe TRBD1 (5 bases). Germline V lookup: CDR1 SGHTS, CDR2 YDEGEE. V was cut by 6 bases and J by 8 bases, with 17 bases left in between. The CDR3 contains 13 residues. The CDR3 reads CASTPRGVRGYTF. CDR3 nucleotide sequence: TGTGCCAGCACCCCCAGAGGGGTTAGAGGCTACACCTTC.